The text below deals with one T cell receptor beta chain. Distinct nucleotide sequences in the sample also encode this CDR3. The data originate from a study of blood T cell repertoires in COVID-19. Looking at the study overall: Acute and convalescent COVID-19 samples came from the United States, Italy and Spain.

Those who participated ranged in age from about 18 to 89 years and resided in approximately 23 US areas. Clinical history as reported by participants underpinned cohort assignment. Authors' analysis steps: Reference gene primer amplification gave estimated nucleated cell counts. Some clones are missing from TCRdb's copy, which holds only in-frame ones; the method was immunoSEQ multiplex PCR. V and J calls and clone size are those listed in that table; D and trimming were worked out from the DNA. This table holds about 400,000 clones, around 89% found once. V dropped 2 bases and J dropped 0; count of bases not matched to a gene: 2. The CDR3 has 14 amino acids. Germline assignment: CDR1 SGHDT and CDR2 YYEEEE.

The gene calls are TRBV5-6 and TRBJ2-7; 7 positions agree with TRBD1. Sequenced sample: PBMCs or T cells enriched from blood (not recorded which). The receptor comes from a woman between 25 and 40 years old with acute COVID-19. CDR3 in DNA: TGTGCCAGCAGCTTCGGGACAGCCTCCTACGAGCAGTACTTC. Encoded protein: CASSFGTASYEQYF.